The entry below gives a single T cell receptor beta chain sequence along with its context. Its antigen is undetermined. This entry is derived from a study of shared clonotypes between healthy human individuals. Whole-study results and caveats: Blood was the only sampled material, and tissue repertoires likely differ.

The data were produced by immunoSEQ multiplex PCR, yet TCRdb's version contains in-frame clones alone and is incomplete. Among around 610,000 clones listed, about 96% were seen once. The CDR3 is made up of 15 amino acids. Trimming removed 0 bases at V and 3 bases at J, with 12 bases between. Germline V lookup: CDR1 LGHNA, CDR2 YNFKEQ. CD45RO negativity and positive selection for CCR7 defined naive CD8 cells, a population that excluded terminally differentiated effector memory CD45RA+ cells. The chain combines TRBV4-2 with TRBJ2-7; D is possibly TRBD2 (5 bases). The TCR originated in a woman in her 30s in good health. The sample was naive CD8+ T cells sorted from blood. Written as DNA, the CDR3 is TGTGCCAGCAGCCAAGATCGTCTAGCAAGCTACGAGCAGTACTTC. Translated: CASSQDRLASYEQYF.